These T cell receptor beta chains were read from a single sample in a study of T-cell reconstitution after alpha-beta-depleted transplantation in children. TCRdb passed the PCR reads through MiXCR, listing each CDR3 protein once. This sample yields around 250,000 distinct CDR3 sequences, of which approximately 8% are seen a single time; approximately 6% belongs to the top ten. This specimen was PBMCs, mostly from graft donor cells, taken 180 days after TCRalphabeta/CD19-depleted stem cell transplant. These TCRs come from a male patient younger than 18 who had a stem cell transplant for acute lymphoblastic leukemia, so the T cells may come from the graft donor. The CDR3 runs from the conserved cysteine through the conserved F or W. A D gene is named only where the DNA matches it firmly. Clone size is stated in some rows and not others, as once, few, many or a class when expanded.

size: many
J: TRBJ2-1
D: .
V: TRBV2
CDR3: CASSGYNEQFF
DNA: TGTGCCAGCAGCGGTTACAATGAGCAGTTCTTC

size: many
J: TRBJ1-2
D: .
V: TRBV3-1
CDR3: CASSHLAGTNYGYTF
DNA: TGTGCCAGCAGCCATTTGGCCGGGACTAACTATGGCTACACCTTC

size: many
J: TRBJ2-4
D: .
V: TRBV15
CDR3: CATSGTGPAKNIQYF
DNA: TGTGCCACCAGCGGGACCGGCCCAGCCAAAAACATTCAGTACTTC

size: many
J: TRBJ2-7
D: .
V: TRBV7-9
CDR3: CASSLGEF
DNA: TGTGCCAGCAGCTTGGGAGAGTTC

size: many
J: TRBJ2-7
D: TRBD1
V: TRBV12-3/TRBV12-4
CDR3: CASSPLDRAYEQYF
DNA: TGTGCCAGCAGTCCCCTAGACAGGGCCTACGAGCAGTACTTC

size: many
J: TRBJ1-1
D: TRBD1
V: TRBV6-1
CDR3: CASYRGQNTEAFF
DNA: TGTGCCAGTTACAGGGGGCAGAACACTGAAGCTTTCTTT

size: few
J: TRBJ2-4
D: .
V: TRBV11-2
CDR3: CASSLGQTTEYF
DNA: TGTGCCAGCAGCTTAGGACAGACGACTGAGTACTTC

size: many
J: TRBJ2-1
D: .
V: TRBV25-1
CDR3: CASSVGNNEQFF
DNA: TGTGCCAGCAGTGTGGGGAACAATGAGCAGTTCTTC

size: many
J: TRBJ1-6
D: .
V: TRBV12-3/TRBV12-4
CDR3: CASSDSSPPLHF
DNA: TGTGCCAGCAGCGACAGCTCTCCACCCCTCCACTTT

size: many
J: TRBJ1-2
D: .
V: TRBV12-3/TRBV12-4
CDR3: CASSLGGYTF
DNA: TGTGCCAGCAGTTTGGGCGGCTACACCTTC

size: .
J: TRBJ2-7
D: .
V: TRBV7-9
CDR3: CASSFLPMGKYGQYF
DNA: TGTGCCAGCAGCTTTCTACCCATGGGGAAATACGGGCAGTACTTC

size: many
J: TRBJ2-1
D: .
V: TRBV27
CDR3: CASSYRTVGRYNEQFF
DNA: TGTGCCAGCAGTTACAGGACAGTTGGCCGCTACAATGAGCAGTTCTTC

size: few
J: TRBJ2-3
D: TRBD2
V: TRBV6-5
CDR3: CASSSLAGGYYF
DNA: TGTGCCAGCAGTTCCTTGGCGGGAGGTTATTATTTT

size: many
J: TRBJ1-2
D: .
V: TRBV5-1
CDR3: CASSLDNRNYGYTF
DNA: TGCGCCAGCAGCTTGGATAACCGTAACTATGGCTACACCTTC

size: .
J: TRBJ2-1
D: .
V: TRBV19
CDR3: CASSWTDASLSYNEQFF
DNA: TGTGCCAGTAGTTGGACTGACGCTAGCCTATCCTACAATGAGCAGTTCTTC

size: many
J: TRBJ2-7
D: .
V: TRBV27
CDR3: CASSLSPLGSYEQYF
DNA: TGTGCCAGCAGTTTATCTCCCTTGGGGTCCTACGAGCAGTACTTC

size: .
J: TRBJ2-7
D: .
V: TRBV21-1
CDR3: CASSSPRRLGPYEQYF
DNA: TGTGCCAGCAGCTCGCCTCGGCGGCTTGGGCCCTACGAGCAGTACTTC

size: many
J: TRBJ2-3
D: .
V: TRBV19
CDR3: CASRVASGLTDTQYF
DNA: TGTGCCAGTAGAGTCGCATCAGGCCTGACAGATACGCAGTATTTT

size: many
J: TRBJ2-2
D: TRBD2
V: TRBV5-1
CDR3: CASSPGLAGVRTGELFF
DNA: TGCGCCAGCAGCCCGGGACTAGCGGGAGTCCGCACCGGGGAGCTGTTTTTT

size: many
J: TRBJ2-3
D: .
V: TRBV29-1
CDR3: CSAIIVLGTDTQYF
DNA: TGCAGCGCTATCATTGTGCTCGGGACGGATACGCAGTATTTT

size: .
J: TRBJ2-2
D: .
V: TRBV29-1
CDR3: CSVVGANTGELFF
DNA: TGCAGCGTCGTGGGAGCGAACACCGGGGAGCTGTTTTTT

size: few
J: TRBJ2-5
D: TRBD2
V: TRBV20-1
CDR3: CSAPTPGRVKTQYF
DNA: TGCAGTGCTCCTACCCCAGGGAGGGTAAAGACCCAGTACTTC

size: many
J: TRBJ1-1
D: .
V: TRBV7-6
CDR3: CASSSPPGLWTEAFF
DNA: TGTGCCAGCAGCTCGCCTCCTGGGCTGTGGACTGAAGCTTTCTTT

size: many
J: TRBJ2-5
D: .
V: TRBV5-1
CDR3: CASSTYVGETQYF
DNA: TGCGCCAGCAGCACTTATGTTGGGGAGACCCAGTACTTC

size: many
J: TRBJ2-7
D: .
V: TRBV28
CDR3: CASSLFGGAYEQYF
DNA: TGTGCCAGCAGTTTATTCGGAGGAGCCTACGAGCAGTACTTC

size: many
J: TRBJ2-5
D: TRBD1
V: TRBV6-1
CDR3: CALLRGPGRTQYF
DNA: TGTGCCTTGCTTAGGGGGCCCGGTAGGACCCAGTACTTC

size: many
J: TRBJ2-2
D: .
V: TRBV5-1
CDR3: CASSLAVVPSPGELFF
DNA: TGCGCCAGCAGCTTGGCCGTGGTCCCCTCTCCCGGGGAGCTGTTTTTT

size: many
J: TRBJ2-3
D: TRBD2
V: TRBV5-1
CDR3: CASSLAGGPTTDTQYF
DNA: TGCGCCAGCAGCTTAGCGGGAGGGCCGACCACAGATACGCAGTATTTT

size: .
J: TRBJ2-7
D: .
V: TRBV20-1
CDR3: CSARDTARAGWGEQYF
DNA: TGCAGTGCTAGAGATACCGCCCGGGCGGGATGGGGTGAGCAGTACTTC

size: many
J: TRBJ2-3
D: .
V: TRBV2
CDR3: CASSGTSDWGRTHYF
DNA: TGTGCCAGCAGCGGGACATCGGATTGGGGCCGTACGCATTATTTT